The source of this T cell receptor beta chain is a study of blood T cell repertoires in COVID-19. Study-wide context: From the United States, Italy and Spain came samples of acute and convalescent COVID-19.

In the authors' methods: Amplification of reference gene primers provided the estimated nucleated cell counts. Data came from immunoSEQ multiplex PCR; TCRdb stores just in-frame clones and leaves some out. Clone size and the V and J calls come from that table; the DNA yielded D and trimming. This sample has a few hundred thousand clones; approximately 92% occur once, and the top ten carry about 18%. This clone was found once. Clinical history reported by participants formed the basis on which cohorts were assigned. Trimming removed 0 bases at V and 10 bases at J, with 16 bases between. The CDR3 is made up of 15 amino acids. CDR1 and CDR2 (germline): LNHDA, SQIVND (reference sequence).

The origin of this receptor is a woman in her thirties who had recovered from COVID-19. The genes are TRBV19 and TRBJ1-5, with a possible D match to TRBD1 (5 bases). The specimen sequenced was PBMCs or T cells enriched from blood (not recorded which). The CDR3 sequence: CASSIDPRGGSPQHF. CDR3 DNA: TGTGCCAGTAGTATAGATCCGAGGGGCGGGAGTCCCCAGCATTTT.